This is a list of T cell receptor beta chains from one sample in a study of blood T cell repertoires in COVID-19. TCRdb's copy holds only in-frame clones and misses some; the assay was immunoSEQ multiplex PCR. The repertoire holds 100,000 or so clones, with around four fifths as singletons. Sample: peripheral blood. Receptors originate from a man aged 50 to 60 with active or convalescent COVID-19. CDR3s include the opening cysteine and the closing phenylalanine or tryptophan. Each record gives: D gene, CDR3 length, clone size, J gene, V gene, CDR3 protein, CDR3 DNA. The D gene is left open where the match is weak. Only some rows state a clone size, as once, few, many or a class for expanded clones.

D gene: .
CDR3 length: 15
clone size: .
J gene: TRBJ2-7
V gene: TRBV5-8
CDR3 protein: CASSRPGTQFYEQYF
CDR3 DNA: TGTGCCAGCAGCCGACCAGGGACTCAGTTCTACGAGCAGTACTTC

D gene: .
CDR3 length: 13
clone size: few
J gene: TRBJ2-7
V gene: TRBV6-2/TRBV6-3
CDR3 protein: CASSWGVTYEQYF
CDR3 DNA: TGTGCCAGCAGTTGGGGGGTTACCTACGAGCAGTACTTC

D gene: .
CDR3 length: 15
clone size: .
J gene: TRBJ2-5
V gene: TRBV27
CDR3 protein: CASSLAWTEQETQYF
CDR3 DNA: TGTGCCAGCAGTTTAGCCTGGACAGAGCAAGAGACCCAGTACTTC

D gene: .
CDR3 length: 13
clone size: .
J gene: TRBJ2-7
V gene: TRBV19
CDR3 protein: CASSIGGGYEQYF
CDR3 DNA: TGTGCCAGTAGTATAGGTGGCGGGTACGAGCAGTACTTC

D gene: .
CDR3 length: 14
clone size: .
J gene: TRBJ1-2
V gene: TRBV6-8
CDR3 protein: CASHGEARAHGYTF
CDR3 DNA: TGTGCCAGCCACGGTGAGGCCAGGGCGCATGGCTACACCTTC

D gene: .
CDR3 length: 14
clone size: .
J gene: TRBJ2-2
V gene: TRBV19
CDR3 protein: CASSIQGLSGELFF
CDR3 DNA: TGTGCCAGTAGTATTCAGGGATTATCCGGGGAGCTGTTTTTT

D gene: TRBD1
CDR3 length: 15
clone size: .
J gene: TRBJ1-2
V gene: TRBV19
CDR3 protein: CASSIGTGEDYGYTF
CDR3 DNA: TGTGCCAGTAGTATTGGGACAGGGGAGGACTATGGCTACACCTTC

D gene: TRBD2
CDR3 length: 16
clone size: .
J gene: TRBJ2-5
V gene: TRBV7-6
CDR3 protein: CASSPIAGGPWETQYF
CDR3 DNA: TGTGCCAGCAGCCCTATAGCGGGAGGGCCGTGGGAGACCCAGTACTTC

D gene: TRBD1
CDR3 length: 15
clone size: .
J gene: TRBJ2-2
V gene: TRBV6-1
CDR3 protein: CASSEGGQGTGELFF
CDR3 DNA: TGTGCCAGCAGTGAAGGGGGACAGGGCACCGGGGAGCTGTTTTTT

D gene: .
CDR3 length: 13
clone size: .
J gene: TRBJ2-3
V gene: TRBV19
CDR3 protein: CASSMDRTDTQYF
CDR3 DNA: TGTGCCAGTAGTATGGACAGAACAGATACGCAGTATTTT

D gene: TRBD1
CDR3 length: 15
clone size: .
J gene: TRBJ2-2
V gene: TRBV6-4
CDR3 protein: CASSDADRGQGELFF
CDR3 DNA: TGTGCCAGCAGTGACGCCGACAGGGGACAAGGGGAGCTGTTTTTT

D gene: TRBD2
CDR3 length: 16
clone size: .
J gene: TRBJ2-5
V gene: TRBV2
CDR3 protein: CASSDLGLAGQETQYF
CDR3 DNA: TGTGCCAGCAGTGACCTGGGACTAGCGGGGCAGGAGACCCAGTACTTC

D gene: .
CDR3 length: 14
clone size: .
J gene: TRBJ1-2
V gene: TRBV3-1/TRBV3-2
CDR3 protein: CASSPKTGIYGYTF
CDR3 DNA: TGTGCCAGCAGCCCGAAGACAGGAATTTATGGCTACACCTTC

D gene: .
CDR3 length: 12
clone size: .
J gene: TRBJ2-3
V gene: TRBV2
CDR3 protein: CASSAAPRVSFF
CDR3 DNA: TGTGCCAGCAGCGCCGCCCCCAGGGTTTCGTTCTTT

D gene: .
CDR3 length: 15
clone size: once
J gene: TRBJ2-1
V gene: TRBV7-6
CDR3 protein: CASSPRPSGNNEQFF
CDR3 DNA: TGTGCCAGCAGCCCTCGGCCTTCCGGGAACAATGAGCAGTTCTTC

D gene: .
CDR3 length: 13
clone size: .
J gene: TRBJ1-5
V gene: TRBV5-4
CDR3 protein: CASSLGTGQPQHF
CDR3 DNA: TGTGCCAGCAGCTTGGGAACGGGTCAGCCCCAGCATTTT

D gene: TRBD1
CDR3 length: 16
clone size: few
J gene: TRBJ1-5
V gene: TRBV6-1
CDR3 protein: CASSEVGQGAVQPQHF
CDR3 DNA: TGTGCCAGCAGTGAAGTGGGACAGGGGGCGGTTCAGCCCCAGCATTTT

D gene: .
CDR3 length: 13
clone size: few
J gene: TRBJ2-7
V gene: TRBV19
CDR3 protein: CASADSAGLEQYF
CDR3 DNA: TGTGCCAGTGCAGACAGCGCCGGTCTCGAGCAGTACTTC

D gene: .
CDR3 length: 12
clone size: .
J gene: TRBJ2-1
V gene: TRBV7-3
CDR3 protein: CASSLTSGEQFF
CDR3 DNA: TGTGCCAGCAGCTTAACTTCGGGTGAGCAGTTCTTC

D gene: .
CDR3 length: 12
clone size: .
J gene: TRBJ2-1
V gene: TRBV24-1
CDR3 protein: CATSDVYNEQFF
CDR3 DNA: TGTGCCACCAGTGATGTATACAATGAGCAGTTCTTC

D gene: .
CDR3 length: 14
clone size: .
J gene: TRBJ1-1
V gene: TRBV19
CDR3 protein: CASSQGGGNTEAFF
CDR3 DNA: TGTGCCAGTAGTCAAGGGGGGGGGAACACTGAAGCTTTCTTT

D gene: .
CDR3 length: 15
clone size: medium-sized
J gene: TRBJ2-5
V gene: TRBV3-1/TRBV3-2
CDR3 protein: CASSQAVGGGETQYF
CDR3 DNA: TGTGCCAGCAGCCAAGCTGTGGGCGGGGGCGAGACCCAGTACTTC

D gene: TRBD1
CDR3 length: 14
clone size: .
J gene: TRBJ2-7
V gene: TRBV19
CDR3 protein: CASSRGGQGREQYF
CDR3 DNA: TGTGCCAGTAGTAGGGGCGGACAGGGGCGCGAGCAGTACTTC

D gene: .
CDR3 length: 16
clone size: .
J gene: TRBJ2-2
V gene: TRBV4-1
CDR3 protein: CASSQEVAENTGELFF
CDR3 DNA: TGCGCCAGCAGCCAAGAAGTTGCAGAGAACACCGGGGAGCTGTTTTTT

D gene: TRBD2
CDR3 length: 14
clone size: .
J gene: TRBJ2-1
V gene: TRBV2
CDR3 protein: CASSEQLAGVEQFF
CDR3 DNA: TGTGCCAGCAGTGAACAACTAGCGGGAGTAGAGCAGTTCTTC

D gene: TRBD2
CDR3 length: 16
clone size: .
J gene: TRBJ2-1
V gene: TRBV7-9
CDR3 protein: CASRTASGRASGEQFF
CDR3 DNA: TGTGCCAGCAGAACCGCTAGCGGGAGGGCTTCGGGTGAGCAGTTCTTC

D gene: .
CDR3 length: 15
clone size: .
J gene: TRBJ1-3
V gene: TRBV5-1
CDR3 protein: CASSSLGDSGNTIYF
CDR3 DNA: TGCGCCAGCAGCTCCCTGGGCGACTCTGGAAACACCATATATTTT

D gene: TRBD1
CDR3 length: 13
clone size: .
J gene: TRBJ2-3
V gene: TRBV30
CDR3 protein: CAWIDRDTDTQYF
CDR3 DNA: TGTGCCTGGATCGACAGGGACACAGATACGCAGTATTTT

D gene: TRBD1
CDR3 length: 14
clone size: .
J gene: TRBJ1-2
V gene: TRBV11-3
CDR3 protein: CASSGTGGVYGYTF
CDR3 DNA: TGTGCCAGCAGCGGGACAGGGGGCGTCTATGGCTACACCTTC

D gene: .
CDR3 length: 18
clone size: once
J gene: TRBJ1-6
V gene: TRBV11-2
CDR3 protein: CASRTSSFGRDKNSPLHF
CDR3 DNA: TGTGCCAGCAGAACCTCATCCTTTGGGAGGGATAAGAATTCACCCCTCCACTTT

D gene: .
CDR3 length: 14
clone size: .
J gene: TRBJ2-6
V gene: TRBV19
CDR3 protein: CASSEASGANVLTF
CDR3 DNA: TGTGCCAGTAGTGAAGCCTCTGGGGCCAACGTCCTGACTTTC

D gene: .
CDR3 length: 13
clone size: .
J gene: TRBJ1-1
V gene: TRBV2
CDR3 protein: CASSQEQNTEAFF
CDR3 DNA: TGTGCCAGCAGTCAAGAGCAGAACACTGAAGCTTTCTTT

D gene: TRBD2
CDR3 length: 16
clone size: .
J gene: TRBJ2-7
V gene: TRBV7-8
CDR3 protein: CASSFGTAGGFYEQYF
CDR3 DNA: TGTGCCAGCAGCTTTGGGACAGCGGGAGGGTTCTACGAGCAGTACTTC

D gene: TRBD2
CDR3 length: 16
clone size: .
J gene: TRBJ2-2
V gene: TRBV24-1
CDR3 protein: CATSDTLAGVTGELFF
CDR3 DNA: TGTGCCACCAGTGACACGCTAGCGGGAGTCACCGGGGAGCTGTTTTTT

D gene: .
CDR3 length: 14
clone size: .
J gene: TRBJ2-3
V gene: TRBV5-1
CDR3 protein: CASSNESLVDTQYF
CDR3 DNA: TGCGCCAGCAGCAACGAGAGTTTAGTAGATACGCAGTATTTT

D gene: .
CDR3 length: 11
clone size: .
J gene: TRBJ2-7
V gene: TRBV30
CDR3 protein: CAWSTSYEQYF
CDR3 DNA: TGTGCCTGGAGTACTTCCTACGAGCAGTACTTC

D gene: TRBD2
CDR3 length: 14
clone size: .
J gene: TRBJ2-7
V gene: TRBV5-4
CDR3 protein: CASSLLGGPYEQYF
CDR3 DNA: TGTGCCAGCAGCTTGCTGGGAGGGCCCTACGAGCAGTACTTC

D gene: .
CDR3 length: 15
clone size: .
J gene: TRBJ1-5
V gene: TRBV21-1
CDR3 protein: CASTSGWGGWQPQHF
CDR3 DNA: TGTGCCAGCACCTCGGGATGGGGGGGGTGGCAGCCCCAGCATTTT

D gene: TRBD2
CDR3 length: 16
clone size: .
J gene: TRBJ2-1
V gene: TRBV5-6
CDR3 protein: CASSFGLAGVVNEQFF
CDR3 DNA: TGTGCCAGCAGCTTCGGACTAGCGGGAGTTGTCAATGAGCAGTTCTTC

D gene: .
CDR3 length: 15
clone size: once
J gene: TRBJ1-2
V gene: TRBV4-2
CDR3 protein: CASSQDPLAGNGYTF
CDR3 DNA: TGTGCCAGCAGCCAAGACCCCCTAGCTGGGAATGGCTACACCTTC

D gene: TRBD2
CDR3 length: 12
clone size: once
J gene: TRBJ2-2
V gene: TRBV24-1
CDR3 protein: CAIMGGTGELFF
CDR3 DNA: TGTGCCATCATGGGGGGGACCGGGGAGCTGTTTTTT

D gene: .
CDR3 length: 12
clone size: .
J gene: TRBJ1-2
V gene: TRBV24-1
CDR3 protein: CATSDRGYGYTF
CDR3 DNA: TGTGCCACCAGTGACAGGGGCTATGGCTACACCTTC

D gene: TRBD2
CDR3 length: 15
clone size: .
J gene: TRBJ2-3
V gene: TRBV19
CDR3 protein: CASSRGGRGTDTQYF
CDR3 DNA: TGTGCCAGTAGCCGGGGAGGGAGGGGCACAGATACGCAGTATTTT

D gene: .
CDR3 length: 14
clone size: .
J gene: TRBJ1-1
V gene: TRBV10-3
CDR3 protein: CAISESVRDTEAFF
CDR3 DNA: TGTGCCATCAGTGAGTCCGTGAGAGACACTGAAGCTTTCTTT

D gene: .
CDR3 length: 11
clone size: .
J gene: TRBJ2-5
V gene: TRBV3-1/TRBV3-2
CDR3 protein: CASSSHETQYF
CDR3 DNA: TGTGCCAGCAGCTCACATGAGACCCAGTACTTC

D gene: .
CDR3 length: 14
clone size: .
J gene: TRBJ1-1
V gene: TRBV19
CDR3 protein: CASSIGGGNTEAFF
CDR3 DNA: TGTGCCAGTAGTATAGGGGGCGGCAACACTGAAGCTTTCTTT